Below are 17 T cell receptor beta chains sequenced from a single sample in a study of T cell responses to AZD1222 COVID-19 vaccine (dated by TCRdb to the early 2020s). Interpreted using the paper, the time point label stands for: baseline before first vaccination. The library came from the immunoSEQ multiplex PCR assay. This immuneACCESS table, as held by TCRdb, lists in-frame sequences with V and J called but not all clones. Of the missing ones, under half trace to an unresolved V gene in checked studies; the others have no known cause. The table for this sample records over 120,000 clones. 2% to 2.5% of the sample is taken by the ten largest. The sample taken for sequencing was peripheral blood. These receptors were obtained from an adult in good health.

The chain is built from TRBV7-2 and TRBJ1-5; D is perhaps TRBD1 (5 bases). V lost 1 base to trimming and J lost 6 bases, with 13 bases between them. Germline CDR1 and CDR2: SGHTA and FQGNSA. CDR3 length: 15 amino acids. The CDR3 here is CASSLVGGESQPQHF. CDR3 DNA: TGTGCCAGCAGCTTAGTAGGAGGGGAAAGTCAGCCCCAGCATTTT.

As regards this clone: The junction shows a germline mismatch at one end, possibly a read error. The V and J genes are TRBV4-1 and TRBJ2-7; D is perhaps TRBD1 (6 bases). The CDR3 is 14 residues long. Germline values: CDR1 MGHRA, CDR2 YSYEKL. CDR3 DNA sequence: TGCGCCAGCAGCCAAGGGACAGACTCCCACGAGCAGTACTTC. Amino acid sequence: CASSQGTDSHEQYF.

The chain links TRBV19 to TRBJ2-7; 11 bases align to TRBD2. Per the germline V gene, CDR1 is LNHDA and CDR2 is SQIVND (reference sequence). The CDR3 extends over 15 amino acids. The J segment lost 4 bases and the V segment lost 3 bases, leaving 5 bases of the junction unmatched. CDR3 bases: TGTGCCAGTAGTATGGCTAGCGGGGGGAAGTACGAGCAGTACTTC. The encoded protein is CASSMASGGKYEQYF.

The chain employs TRBV9 and TRBJ2-1; D is undetermined. Germline loops: CDR1 SGDLS, CDR2 YYNGEE. V was shortened by 0 bases and J by 7 bases, with 8 bases between the two germline ends. This CDR3 spans 13 amino acids. The CDR3, as DNA: TGTGCCAGCAGCGTAGCTATAGTGAATGAGCAGTTCTTC. The encoded protein is CASSVAIVNEQFF.

V and J are TRBV25-1 and TRBJ2-7; 7 bases are a match to TRBD1. Per germline, CDR1 MGHDK and CDR2 SYGVNS. Trimming removed 8 bases from V and 3 bases from J; junction bases left unmatched: 7. The CDR3 has 13 residues. This chain's CDR3 is CASVKTGFYEQYF. CDR3 in DNA: TGTGCCAGCGTAAAGACAGGGTTCTACGAGCAGTACTTC.

The chain couples TRBV11-2 to TRBJ2-7; D is unresolved. The CDR3 spans 14 residues. The ends were cut back, 0 bases at V and 2 bases at J, with 8 bases in the middle. Germline V gene lookup returns CDR1 SGHAT and CDR2 FQNNGV. As DNA, the CDR3 is TGTGCCAGCAGCTTAGAGTTGGGGACCTACGAGCAGTACTTC. Translating gives CASSLELGTYEQYF.

The rearrangement links TRBV15 to TRBJ2-1; 9 positions agree with TRBD1. Germline V gene lookup returns CDR1 LNHNV and CDR2 YYDKDF (reference sequence). The V and J ends lost 0 bases and 3 bases, in that order; junction bases with no gene match: 9. CDR3 size: 18 residues. The CDR3 is CATSRDTGTGKYYNEQFF. In DNA, the CDR3 is TGTGCCACCAGCAGAGATACCGGGACAGGGAAGTACTACAATGAGCAGTTCTTC.

V usage is TRBV28 and J usage is TRBJ1-5; TRBD1 aligns across 12 bases. CDR1 is MDHEN and CDR2 is SYDVKM in the germline V gene. Unmatched junction bases numbered 9, after V lost 6 bases and J lost 6 bases. The CDR3 sequence is 16 residues long. This CDR3 reads CASRSPGQGATQPQHF. Here the CDR3 DNA reads TGTGCCAGCAGATCACCGGGACAGGGGGCAACTCAGCCCCAGCATTTT. Supplemented by reference TRBV28 and TRBJ1-5, the full variable domain reads DVKVTQSSRYLVKRTGEKVFLECVQDMDHENMFWYRQDPGLGLRLIYFSYDVKMKEKGDIPEGYSVSREKKERFSLILESASTNQTSMYLCASRSPGQGATQPQHFGDGTRLSIL.

J is TRBJ1-4 and V is TRBV6-6, with TRBD1 as a possible D gene (6 bases). From germline, CDR1 is MNHNY and CDR2 SVGAGI (reference sequence). The V and J ends lost 2 bases and 5 bases respectively, with 9 bases between them. The CDR3 extends over 14 amino acids. The DNA for the CDR3 is TGTGCCAGCAGTTACAACAGGGCCAATGAAAAACTGTTTTTT. It yields the protein CASSYNRANEKLFF.

V usage is TRBV24-1 and J usage is TRBJ1-1; possibly TRBD1 for D (5 bases). CDR1 and CDR2 (germline): KGHDR, SFDVKD. Trimming shortened V by 0 bases and J by 0 bases, and 16 bases separated the two germline ends. This CDR3 contains 18 residues. This CDR3 is CATSDLQLGAPMNTEAFF. CDR3 sequence (DNA): TGTGCCACCAGTGATTTGCAGCTAGGGGCTCCTATGAACACTGAAGCTTTCTTT.

This chain links TRBV4-1 with TRBJ1-4, with no clear D. Germline CDR1 and CDR2: MGHRA and YSYEKL. V dropped 3 bases and J dropped 0 bases, with 8 bases sitting between them. There are 15 residues in the CDR3. The CDR3 nucleotides are TGCGCCAGCAGCCAGCCAAGAGCAACTAATGAAAAACTGTTTTTT. Encoded protein: CASSQPRATNEKLFF.

Concerning this clone itself: At one of its ends the junction is not consistent with the germline gene, which may arise from a read error. The genes are TRBV6-1 and TRBJ2-2; no reliable D call. From germline, CDR1 is MNHNS and CDR2 SASEGT. The CDR3 sequence is 12 residues long. The CDR3 protein is CASREGAGELFF. The CDR3 nucleotides read TGTGCCAGCAGAGAAGGTGCCGGGGAGCTGTTTTTT.

This chain joins TRBV6-4 and TRBJ1-1, with TRBD1 identical over 7 bases. J gave up 5 bases and V 5 bases, and 8 bases lay outside the gene matches. Germline values: CDR1 MRHNA, CDR2 SNTAGT. The CDR3 loop spans 14 amino acids. The CDR3 loop is CASSLHRGGTEAFF. In DNA form, the CDR3 reads TGTGCCAGCAGTTTACACAGGGGAGGGACTGAAGCTTTCTTT.

J is TRBJ1-2 and V is TRBV5-1; 7 nucleotides agree with TRBD1. V trimming: 3 bases; J trimming: 0 bases; junction bases outside the gene matches: 8. CDR3 length: 16 amino acids. Germline lookup yields CDR1 SGHRS and CDR2 YFSETQ. The CDR3 DNA is TGCGCCAGCAGCTCCGACCCGGGACAGTCTAACTATGGCTACACCTTC. Translating it yields CASSSDPGQSNYGYTF.

The chain joins TRBV7-3 to TRBJ1-6, with no clear D. The CDR3 loop spans 17 amino acids. V lost 2 bases, J lost 2 bases, and 13 bases lay in between. Germline lookup yields CDR1 SGHTA and CDR2 FQGTGA. CDR3 residues: CASSLEEGSPYNSPLHF. The CDR3 region has the DNA TGTGCCAGCAGCTTAGAGGAGGGATCGCCCTATAATTCACCCCTCCACTTT. The full variable domain, in which reference TRBV7-3 and TRBJ1-6 provide the parts outside the CDR3, is GAGVSQTPSNKVTEKGKYVELRCDPISGHTALYWYRQSLGQGPEFLIYFQGTGAADDSGLPNDRFFAVRPEGSVSTLKIQRTERGDSAVYLCASSLEEGSPYNSPLHFGNGTRLTVT.

The rearrangement links TRBV5-5 to TRBJ1-2, with D maybe TRBD1 (6 bases). The CDR3 has 12 residues. V dropped 3 bases and J dropped 8 bases, with 11 bases sitting between them. CDR1 is SGHKS and CDR2 is YYEKEE in the germline V gene (reference sequence). CDR3 protein: CASSWNRVGYTF. CDR3 nucleotide sequence: TGTGCCAGCAGCTGGAACAGGGTAGGCTACACCTTC. The whole variable domain, remainder taken from reference TRBV5-5 and TRBJ1-2, is DAGVTQSPTHLIKTRGQQVTLRCSPISGHKSVSWYQQVLGQGPQFIFQYYEKEERGRGNFPDRFSARQFPNYSSELNVNALLLGDSALYLCASSWNRVGYTFGSGTRLTVV.

The genes are TRBV6-6 and TRBJ1-1, with D possibly TRBD1 on 5 matching bases. Trimming took off 2 bases at V and 11 bases at J, with 18 bases between the two ends. Germline V gene data show CDR1 as MNHNY and CDR2 as SVGAGI (reference sequence). CDR3 length: 14 amino acids. CDR3 protein: CASSYPGTSAVAFF. The CDR3 DNA follows: TGTGCCAGCAGTTACCCCGGGACTTCGGCGGTGGCTTTCTTT.